These 16 T cell receptor beta chains originate from one sample sequenced in a study of technical replicates of blood from a handful of donors. Measured with immunoSEQ multiplex PCR; TCRdb has only the in-frame clones, and not every one. The sample holds 60,000 or so clones, approximately 87% seen once. The sequenced sample consisted of PBMCs. All receptors come from a human donor in good health. Some clones in this sample may be carry-over from other donors' samples.

V and J are TRBV7-9 and TRBJ2-7; 11 bases align to TRBD1. The CDR3 length is 15 residues. The germline V gene encodes CDR1 SEHNR and CDR2 FQNEAQ (reference sequence). V lost 0 bases to trimming and J lost 5 bases; unmatched junction nucleotides: 3. CDR3 nucleotides: TGTGCCAGCAGCTTAGCTGGACAGGGGGCAAACGAGCAGTACTTC. Amino acid sequence: CASSLAGQGANEQYF.

This chain uses TRBV18 with TRBJ1-2; TRBD1 might be the D (6 bases). The CDR3 runs 16 residues. V shed 1 base and J shed 0 bases, with 12 bases lying between them. Per the germline V gene, CDR1 is KGHSH and CDR2 is LQKENI. Here the CDR3 DNA reads TGTGCCAGCTCACCACTGTTGCAGGGGACTAACTATGGCTACACCTTC. Amino acids: CASSPLLQGTNYGYTF.

The V call is TRBV7-2, the J call TRBJ2-2; 8 nucleotides match TRBD2. Germline V gene sequence: CDR1 SGHTA, CDR2 FQGNSA. V shed 2 bases and J 5 bases; nucleotides not matched to a gene: 7. This CDR3 has 16 amino acids. CDR3 in amino acids: CASSLLGAGVTGELFF. The CDR3 DNA sequence: TGTGCCAGCAGCTTACTGGGAGCGGGGGTTACCGGGGAGCTGTTTTTT.

V is TRBV4-2 and J is TRBJ2-7; D is undetermined. The V gene lost 4 bases and the J gene lost 4 bases, with 11 bases spanning the gap. CDR1 is LGHNA, CDR2 YNFKEQ, per germline. The CDR3 runs to 13 residues. CDR3 residues: CASSRERKYEQYF. The CDR3 DNA follows: TGTGCCAGCAGCCGCGAGAGAAAATACGAGCAGTACTTC.

The rearrangement links TRBV7-2 to TRBJ2-7; possibly TRBD1 for D (5 bases). Germline V gives CDR1 SGHTA, CDR2 FQGNSA. The CDR3 loop spans 18 amino acids. V lost 1 base and J lost 3, with 22 bases in between. The CDR3 DNA is TGTGCCAGCAGCTTAGACATAGCTTTAGGGGTCACTGGCTACGAGCAGTACTTC. It specifies CASSLDIALGVTGYEQYF. The full variable domain, with the rest looked up from reference TRBV7-2 and TRBJ2-7, is GAGVSQSPSNKVTEKGKDVELRCDPISGHTALYWYRQSLGQGLEFLIYFQGNSAPDKSGLPSDRFSAERTGGSVSTLTIQRTQQEDSAVYLCASSLDIALGVTGYEQYFGPGTRLTVT.

The chain joins TRBV5-8 to TRBJ1-5; 7 bases agree with TRBD1. V gave up 2 bases and J gave up 7 bases; unmatched junction bases: 15. The V gene's germline CDR1 is SGHTS and CDR2 YDEGEE. This CDR3 contains 17 residues. The CDR3 DNA reads as TGTGCCAGCAGCTTAATACAGGGGTTGGGCGGCCGGCAGCCCCAGCATTTT. Translated: CASSLIQGLGGRQPQHF.

For the CDR3, the DNA is TGTGCCAGCAGTAAAAGCGGGAGTTCCAACGAGCAGTACTTC. Protein sequence: CASSKSGSSNEQYF. The chain has TRBV2 and TRBJ2-7, with 8 bases matching TRBD2. Germline assignment: CDR1 SNHLY and CDR2 FYNNEI. The ends lost 5 bases at V and 5 bases at J; junction bases unmatched: 8. The CDR3 totals 14 residues.

The chain couples TRBV7-2 to TRBJ2-1; 7 nucleotides align to TRBD1. This CDR3 is 13 amino acids long. Germline CDR1 reads SGHTA; CDR2 reads FQGNSA. The trim removed 3 bases at V and 7 bases at J, leaving 3 bases unmatched. Here the CDR3 reads CASSFETGNEQFF. In DNA, the CDR3 is TGTGCCAGCAGCTTTGAGACAGGGAATGAGCAGTTCTTC.

This chain uses TRBV6-1 with TRBJ1-3; D gene ambiguous. CDR3 length: 15 amino acids. The ends were cut back, 6 bases at V and 0 bases at J, with 12 bases in the middle. Germline loops: CDR1 MNHNS, CDR2 SASEGT. The CDR3 here is CASRSFRFSGNTIYF. CDR3 DNA sequence: TGTGCCAGCAGAAGCTTTCGTTTCTCTGGAAACACCATATATTTT.

The chain uses TRBV11-1 and TRBJ2-1; 11 nucleotides match TRBD1. Germline V lookup: CDR1 SGHAT, CDR2 FQDESV (reference sequence). V was pared by 3 bases and J by 10 bases, with 14 bases of the junction left unmatched. This CDR3 is built from 17 residues. The CDR3 region has the DNA TGTGCCAGCAGCTTTAAGGGAGGGACAGGGGGTTTCAGCGAGCAGTTCTTC. It codes for CASSFKGGTGGFSEQFF.

The rearrangement uses TRBV6-1 and TRBJ2-1, with TRBD2 matching 12 bases. The CDR3 extends over 15 amino acids. CDR1 and CDR2 from the germline V gene are MNHNS and SASEGT. The trim removed 5 bases at V and 5 bases at J, leaving 4 bases unmatched. The CDR3 is CASSSLAGGNNEQFF. The CDR3 DNA reads TGTGCCAGCAGTTCCCTAGCGGGGGGGAACAATGAGCAGTTCTTC.

V and J are TRBV19 and TRBJ1-1, with D possibly matching TRBD1 (5 bases). This CDR3 region has 13 residues. V was trimmed by 3 bases and J by 10 bases, leaving 15 bases between them. Germline CDR1 reads LNHDA; CDR2 reads SQIVND (reference sequence). CDR3 coding DNA: TGTGCCAGTAGTATTGGTCGTCAGGGCTTAGCTTTCTTT. Protein product: CASSIGRQGLAFF.

The chain links TRBV9 to TRBJ2-7; D may be TRBD1 (6 bases). Germline V lookup: CDR1 SGDLS, CDR2 YYNGEE. This CDR3 has 15 residues. Trimming shortened V by 2 bases and J by 1 base, and 13 bases separated the two germline ends. CDR3 DNA: TGTGCCAGCAGCGTTGCGACAGGTGTATCCTACGAGCAGTACTTC. It specifies CASSVATGVSYEQYF.

V and J are TRBV30 and TRBJ1-2, with D unclear. V lost 0 bases and J 6 bases, leaving 11 bases between the germline ends. The CDR3 extends over 13 amino acids. Germline values: CDR1 GTSNPN, CDR2 SVGIG (reference sequence). This CDR3 is CAWSVEGRDGYTF. Written as DNA, the CDR3 is TGTGCCTGGAGTGTTGAAGGGAGGGATGGCTACACCTTC.

V is TRBV19 and J is TRBJ2-1; D remains unclear. The CDR3 sequence is 16 residues long. Trimming pared 4 bases from V and 2 bases from J, leaving 15 bases between. Germline V gene lookup returns CDR1 LNHDA and CDR2 SQIVND (reference sequence). The CDR3 DNA follows: TGTGCCAGTAGTACCGTACCGGTTTTACCCTACAATGAGCAGTTCTTC. Encoded protein: CASSTVPVLPYNEQFF.

The gene calls are TRBV19 and TRBJ2-1; D remains ambiguous. Trimming shortened V by 5 bases and J by 5 bases, and 13 bases separated the two germline ends. Per germline, CDR1 LNHDA and CDR2 SQIVND (reference sequence). This CDR3 region has 14 residues. In nucleotides, the CDR3 is TGTGCCAGTAGTCGCCCCGGGTCGGACAATGAGCAGTTCTTC. Its protein product is CASSRPGSDNEQFF.